Shown below are 20 T cell receptor beta chains from a single sample sequenced in a study of blood T cell repertoires in COVID-19. The method was immunoSEQ multiplex PCR; TCRdb's version includes in-frame clones alone and lacks a portion of them. The repertoire holds some 200,000 clones, with 80% to 90% as singletons. Material: peripheral blood. The receptors come from a woman aged 45-60 years with active or convalescent COVID-19.

The CDR3 spells CASSLWGLAGVPYEQYF. The DNA for the CDR3 is TGTGCCAGCAGTTTATGGGGCCTGGCGGGGGTACCCTACGAGCAGTACTTC. The V call is TRBV28, the J call TRBJ2-7, with TRBD2 matching 7 bases. CDR1 is MDHEN and CDR2 is SYDVKM in the germline V gene. CDR3 length equals 17 residues. Unmatched junction bases numbered 10, after V lost 0 bases and J lost 2 bases.

This clone has a single count. The chain employs TRBV7-9 and TRBJ2-5; TRBD1 matches at 7 bases. The J segment lost 12 bases and the V segment lost 5 bases, leaving 9 bases of the junction unmatched. Germline-derived CDR1 and CDR2 are SEHNR and FQNEAQ (reference sequence). The CDR3 extends over 12 amino acids. The CDR3 DNA reads as TGTGCCAGCAGCCCGATACAGGGGCGGGAGTACTTC. The encoded protein is CASSPIQGREYF.

The J gene is TRBJ1-5, the V gene TRBV12-5; D unclear. This CDR3 has 11 residues. Looked up from germline, CDR1 is LGHNT and CDR2 is FRNRAP. The V and J ends lost 5 bases and 9 bases respectively, with 8 bases between them. CDR3 amino acids: CASGHNWPQHF. As DNA, the CDR3 is TGTGCTAGTGGTCACAATTGGCCCCAGCATTTT. Complete variable domain (other parts from reference TRBV12-5 and TRBJ1-5): DARVTQTPRHKVTEMGQEVTMRCQPILGHNTVFWYRQTMMQGLELLAYFRNRAPLDDSGMPKDRFSAEMPDATLATLKIQPSEPRDSAVYFCASGHNWPQHFGDGTRLSIL.

The chain's CDR3 is CASKAGAKNIQYF. The CDR3 DNA reads as TGTGCCAGCAAGGCGGGAGCCAAAAACATTCAGTACTTC. The rearrangement joins TRBV28 to TRBJ2-4; maybe TRBD2 (5 bases). The length of the CDR3 is 13 residues. Trimming left V 7 bases short and J 0 bases short, with 7 bases between. The germline V gene has CDR1 MDHEN and CDR2 SYDVKM.

The chain has TRBV5-6 and TRBJ1-2; 8 bases line up with TRBD1. After removal of 4 bases from V and 5 bases from J, the junction contained 13 bases not matched to a gene. This CDR3 comprises 16 residues. Germline V gene sequence: CDR1 SGHDT, CDR2 YYEEEE. The CDR3, as DNA: TGTGCCAGCAGCCGGCTAGGAGGAGGACAGGGATATGGCTACACCTTC. The encoded protein is CASSRLGGGQGYGYTF.

The chain has TRBV3-1 (or the pseudogene TRBV3-2) and TRBJ1-3; no reliable D call. This CDR3 contains 15 residues. Germline CDR1 and CDR2: LGHDT and YNNKEL (reference sequence). Between the trimmed V and J ends, which lost 1 base and 1 base, there was a span of 8 bases. CDR3 DNA: TGTGCCAGCAGCCAAGGGGCTTGGTCTGGAAACACCATATATTTT. Its protein product is CASSQGAWSGNTIYF.

The J gene is TRBJ2-5, the V gene TRBV6-2 or TRBV6-3; D is uncertain. The length of the CDR3 is 14 residues. The germline V gene encodes CDR1 MNHEY and CDR2 SVGEGT. Trimming took off 2 bases at V and 3 bases at J, with 10 bases between the two ends. As DNA, the CDR3 is TGTGCCAGCAGTTACGATTTAGAGGAAGAGACCCAGTACTTC. Translating it yields CASSYDLEEETQYF.

The chain carries TRBV25-1 and TRBJ2-2; tentative D call: TRBD2 (5 bases). This CDR3 contains 16 residues. Looked up from germline, CDR1 is MGHDK and CDR2 is SYGVNS. The V end lost 4 bases, the J end lost 3 bases, and 15 bases lay between the germline ends. Here the CDR3 DNA reads TGTGCCAGCAGTGCCTACGACTACCCCTACACCGGGGAGCTGTTTTTT. Residues: CASSAYDYPYTGELFF.

The chain has TRBV27 and TRBJ2-1, with D unclear. The germline gives CDR1 MNHEY, CDR2 SMNVEV (reference sequence). Trimming pared 1 base from V and 0 bases from J, leaving 10 bases between. This CDR3 has 16 residues. The chain's CDR3 is CASSLLPASSYNEQFF. CDR3 DNA sequence: TGTGCCAGCAGTTTATTGCCCGCTAGCTCCTACAATGAGCAGTTCTTC.

This chain uses TRBV19 with TRBJ1-1, with D hard to call. V lost 5 bases to trimming and J lost 8 bases, with 12 bases between them. Germline assignment: CDR1 LNHDA and CDR2 SQIVND (reference sequence). The CDR3 runs 12 residues. The CDR3 region has the DNA TGTGCCAGTAGTGTGGCTAGACGAGAAGCTTTCTTT. This gives the protein CASSVARREAFF. Full variable domain (rest looked up from reference TRBV19 and TRBJ1-1): DGGITQSPKYLFRKEGQNVTLSCEQNLNHDAMYWYRQDPGQGLRLIYYSQIVNDFQKGDIAEGYSVSREKKESFPLTVTSAQKNPTAFYLCASSVARREAFFGQGTRLTVV.

CDR3 DNA: TGTGCCAGCAGCCAAGCCGGCCTCGGGGCTGAAGCTTTCTTT. Encoded protein: CASSQAGLGAEAFF. The chain recombines TRBV14 with TRBJ1-1; no reliable D call. Per germline, CDR1 SGHDN and CDR2 FVKESK. The germline V and J ends were trimmed by 1 base and 6 bases, with 12 bases remaining between them. The CDR3 runs to 14 residues.

The rearrangement joins TRBV6-2 or TRBV6-3 to TRBJ2-5, with D possibly matching TRBD1 (5 bases). Trimming removed 4 bases from V and 4 bases from J, with 13 bases in between. The germline V gene has CDR1 MNHEY and CDR2 SVGEGT. CDR3 size: 14 residues. CDR3 region: CASSSRALTETQYF. The CDR3 coding sequence is TGTGCCAGCAGTTCCAGGGCCCTAACAGAGACCCAGTACTTC.

CDR3 sequence reads: CASSLPAGQGYHEQFF. DNA of the CDR3: TGTGCCAGCAGCTTACCCGCGGGACAGGGATATCATGAGCAGTTCTTC. The chain combines TRBV7-8 with TRBJ2-1; 9 bases align to TRBD1. V trimming: 2 bases; J trimming: 8 bases; junction bases outside the gene matches: 10. The germline CDR1 and CDR2 sequences are SGHVS and FQNEAQ. CDR3 length: 16 amino acids.

The rearrangement links TRBV3-1 (or the pseudogene TRBV3-2) to TRBJ2-7; D gene unclear. Germline V gene sequence: CDR1 LGHDT, CDR2 YNNKEL (reference sequence). The CDR3 consists of 13 residues. V was cut by 4 bases and J by 6 bases, with 13 bases left in between. Here the CDR3 DNA reads TGTGCCAGCAGCCGAAACCCAGCGACCGAGCAGTACTTC. Its translation is CASSRNPATEQYF.

The gene calls are TRBV15 and TRBJ2-1; 8 bases line up with TRBD1. V shed 8 bases, J shed 6 bases, and the junction held 18 bases outside the gene matches. Germline values: CDR1 LNHNV, CDR2 YYDKDF (reference sequence). The CDR3 contains 17 residues. The DNA for the CDR3 is TGTGCCACCCGTACGGACAGGGCAACCGAGGGGACCAATGAGCAGTTCTTC. This codes for CATRTDRATEGTNEQFF.

The gene calls are TRBV6-1 and TRBJ1-1; no clear D. The ends were cut back, 1 base at V and 5 bases at J, with 14 bases in the middle. Germline V lookup: CDR1 MNHNS, CDR2 SASEGT. CDR3 size: 15 residues. CDR3 in DNA: TGTGCCAGCAGTGAAGGAGGCCTCGGTGGGACTGAAGCTTTCTTT. Amino acids: CASSEGGLGGTEAFF.

This chain uses TRBV5-1 with TRBJ2-7; D is perhaps TRBD1 (6 bases). Germline V lookup: CDR1 SGHRS, CDR2 YFSETQ. CDR3 size: 16 residues. Trimming took 1 base from V and 8 from J, leaving 22 bases between them. The CDR3 loop is CASSLMQNRDLTKQYF. The CDR3, as DNA: TGCGCCAGCAGCTTGATGCAAAACAGGGATTTGACGAAGCAGTACTTC.

The rearrangement links TRBV5-1 to TRBJ1-1; D unclear. The CDR3 contains 15 residues. Germline CDR1 SGHRS, CDR2 YFSETQ. V was shortened by 0 bases and J by 2 bases, with 11 bases between the two germline ends. This chain's CDR3 is CASSLGRAGNTEAFF. Written as DNA, the CDR3 is TGCGCCAGCAGCTTGGGGAGGGCAGGAAACACTGAAGCTTTCTTT.

The V gene is TRBV7-6, the J gene TRBJ1-1; TRBD1 aligns across 12 bases. The CDR3 runs to 18 residues. Germline V gene lookup returns CDR1 SGHVS and CDR2 FNYEAQ. J lost 3 bases, V lost 5 bases, and 13 bases had no gene match. For the CDR3, the DNA is TGTGCCAGCAGCATGGGGGACAGGGGGCTAATCCTTGACACTGAAGCTTTCTTT. It encodes CASSMGDRGLILDTEAFF.

The chain couples TRBV28 to TRBJ2-5, with 14 bases that match TRBD2. The CDR3 has 16 residues. V lost 4 bases, J lost 5 bases, and 6 bases stayed unmatched. The germline V gene has CDR1 MDHEN and CDR2 SYDVKM. The CDR3 DNA is TGTGCCAGCAGTTCCCCGGGACTAGCGGGGGCCGAGACCCAGTACTTC. This codes for CASSSPGLAGAETQYF.